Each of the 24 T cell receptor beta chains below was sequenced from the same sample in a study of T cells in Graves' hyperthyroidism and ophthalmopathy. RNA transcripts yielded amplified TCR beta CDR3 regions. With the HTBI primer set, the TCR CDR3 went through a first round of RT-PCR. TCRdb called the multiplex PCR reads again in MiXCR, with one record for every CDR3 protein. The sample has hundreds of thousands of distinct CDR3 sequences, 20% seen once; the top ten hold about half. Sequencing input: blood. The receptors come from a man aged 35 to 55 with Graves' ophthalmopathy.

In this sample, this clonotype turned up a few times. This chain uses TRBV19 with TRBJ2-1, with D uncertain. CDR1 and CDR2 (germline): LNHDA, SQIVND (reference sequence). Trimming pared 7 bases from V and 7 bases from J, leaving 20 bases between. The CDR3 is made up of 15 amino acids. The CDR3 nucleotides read TGTGCCAGTATTTCGTCAAGCTCCCTGGCGAATGAGCAGTTCTTC. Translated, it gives CASISSSSLANEQFF. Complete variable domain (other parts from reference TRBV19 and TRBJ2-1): DGGITQSPKYLFRKEGQNVTLSCEQNLNHDAMYWYRQDPGQGLRLIYYSQIVNDFQKGDIAEGYSVSREKKESFPLTVTSAQKNPTAFYLCASISSSSLANEQFFGPGTRLTVL.

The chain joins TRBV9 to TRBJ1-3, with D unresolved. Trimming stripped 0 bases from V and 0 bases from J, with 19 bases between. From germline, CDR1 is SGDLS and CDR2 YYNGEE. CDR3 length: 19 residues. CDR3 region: CASSVVGNVIITSGNTIYF. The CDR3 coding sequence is TGTGCCAGCAGCGTAGTCGGAAACGTGATAATAACCTCTGGAAACACCATATATTTT.

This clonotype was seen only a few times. Here the CDR3 DNA reads TGTAAGGACAGGGAGTACGAGCAGTACTTC. Protein: CKDREYEQYF. The rearrangement uses TRBV12-3 or TRBV12-4 and TRBJ2-7, with 8 nucleotides matching TRBD1. CDR3 size: 10 residues.

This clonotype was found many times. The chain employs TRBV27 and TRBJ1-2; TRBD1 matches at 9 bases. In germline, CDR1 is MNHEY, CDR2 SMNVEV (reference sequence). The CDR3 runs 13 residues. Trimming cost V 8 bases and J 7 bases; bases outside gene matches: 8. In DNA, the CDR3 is TGTGCCAGCGCTCGGGACAGGGTATCTGGCTACACCTTC. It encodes CASARDRVSGYTF.

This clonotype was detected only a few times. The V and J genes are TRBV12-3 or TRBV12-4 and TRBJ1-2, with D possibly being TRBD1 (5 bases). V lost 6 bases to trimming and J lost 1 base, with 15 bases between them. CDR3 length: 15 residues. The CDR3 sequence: CASSLPGRDNYGYTF. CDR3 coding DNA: TGTGCCAGCAGCCTCCCCGGCAGGGATAACTATGGCTACACCTTC.

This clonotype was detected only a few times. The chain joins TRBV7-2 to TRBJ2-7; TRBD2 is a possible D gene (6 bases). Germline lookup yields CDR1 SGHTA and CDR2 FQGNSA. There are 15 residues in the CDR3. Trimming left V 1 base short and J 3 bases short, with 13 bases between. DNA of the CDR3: TGTGCCAGCAGCTTAGGAGTGGGGGACTTCTACGAGCAGTACTTC. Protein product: CASSLGVGDFYEQYF.

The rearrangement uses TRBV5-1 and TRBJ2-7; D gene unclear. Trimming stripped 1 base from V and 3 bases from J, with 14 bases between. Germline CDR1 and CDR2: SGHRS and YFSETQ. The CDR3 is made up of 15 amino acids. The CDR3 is CASSLIPGSGYEQYF. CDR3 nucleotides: TGCGCCAGCAGCTTGATTCCGGGTTCAGGCTACGAGCAGTACTTC. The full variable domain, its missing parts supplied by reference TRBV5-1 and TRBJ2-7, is KAGVTQTPRYLIKTRGQQVTLSCSPISGHRSVSWYQQTPGQGLQFLFEYFSETQRNKGNFPGRFSGRQFSNSRSEMNVSTLELGDSALYLCASSLIPGSGYEQYFGPGTRLTVT.

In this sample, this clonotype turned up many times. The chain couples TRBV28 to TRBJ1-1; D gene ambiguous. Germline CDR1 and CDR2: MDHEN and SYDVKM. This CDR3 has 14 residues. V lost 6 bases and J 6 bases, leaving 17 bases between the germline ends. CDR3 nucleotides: TGTGCCAGCAGCCTGACCGAAACGGAGGCTGAAGCTTTCTTT. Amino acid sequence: CASSLTETEAEAFF.

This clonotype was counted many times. The CDR3 protein is CASLGGGSYNEQFF. CDR3 in DNA: TGTGCCAGTTTAGGGGGGGGCTCCTACAATGAGCAGTTCTTC. The chain employs TRBV28 and TRBJ2-1; D is possibly TRBD2 (7 bases). V lost 9 bases to trimming and J lost 0 bases, with 12 bases between them. This CDR3 has 14 amino acids. Per the germline V gene, CDR1 is MDHEN and CDR2 is SYDVKM.

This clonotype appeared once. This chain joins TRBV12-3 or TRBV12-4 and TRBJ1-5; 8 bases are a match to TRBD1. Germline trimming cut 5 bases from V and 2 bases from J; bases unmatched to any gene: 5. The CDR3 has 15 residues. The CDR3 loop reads CASSLTGDGNQPQHF. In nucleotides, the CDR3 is TGTGCCAGCAGTCTGACAGGGGATGGCAATCAGCCCCAGCATTTT.

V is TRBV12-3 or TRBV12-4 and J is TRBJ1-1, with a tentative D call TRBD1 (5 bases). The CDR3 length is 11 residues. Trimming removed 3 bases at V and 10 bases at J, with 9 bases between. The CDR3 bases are TGTGCCAGCAGTTTCTTGGGGGGAGCTTTCTTT. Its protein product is CASSFLGGAFF.

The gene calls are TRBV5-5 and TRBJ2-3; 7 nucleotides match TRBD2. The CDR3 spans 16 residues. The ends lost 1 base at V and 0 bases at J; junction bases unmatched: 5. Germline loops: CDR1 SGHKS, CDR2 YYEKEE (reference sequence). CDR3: CASSLLGGFSTDTQYF. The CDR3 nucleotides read TGTGCCAGCAGCTTGCTGGGGGGGTTTAGCACAGATACGCAGTATTTT.

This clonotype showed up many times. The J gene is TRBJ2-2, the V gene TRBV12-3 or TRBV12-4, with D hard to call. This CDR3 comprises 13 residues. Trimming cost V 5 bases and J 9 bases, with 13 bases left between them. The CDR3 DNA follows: TGTGCCAGCAGTCCTCGACGGGCTAGGGAGCTGTTTTTT. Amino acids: CASSPRRARELFF.

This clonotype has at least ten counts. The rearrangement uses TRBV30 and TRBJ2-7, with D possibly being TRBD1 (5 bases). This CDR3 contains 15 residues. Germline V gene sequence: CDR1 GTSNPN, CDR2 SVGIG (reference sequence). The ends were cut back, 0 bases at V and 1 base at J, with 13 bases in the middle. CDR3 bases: TGTGCCTGGAGTGTTGCGGCAGGGAAGTCCTACGAGCAGTACTTC. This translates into CAWSVAAGKSYEQYF.

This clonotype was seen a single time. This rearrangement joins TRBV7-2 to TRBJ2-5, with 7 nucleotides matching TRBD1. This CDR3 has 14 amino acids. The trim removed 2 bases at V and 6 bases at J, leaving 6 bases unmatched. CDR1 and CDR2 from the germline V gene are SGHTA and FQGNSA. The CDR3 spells CASSLRQGVKTQYF. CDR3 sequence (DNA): TGTGCCAGCAGCTTACGACAGGGAGTAAAGACCCAGTACTTC. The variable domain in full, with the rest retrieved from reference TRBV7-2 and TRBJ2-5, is GAGVSQSPSNKVTEKGKDVELRCDPISGHTALYWYRQSLGQGLEFLIYFQGNSAPDKSGLPSDRFSAERTGGSVSTLTIQRTQQEDSAVYLCASSLRQGVKTQYFGPGTRLLVL.

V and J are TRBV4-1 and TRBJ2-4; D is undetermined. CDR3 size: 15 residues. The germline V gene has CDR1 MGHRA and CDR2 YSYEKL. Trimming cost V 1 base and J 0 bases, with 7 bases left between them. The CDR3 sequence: CASSQGSLAKNIQYF. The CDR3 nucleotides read TGCGCCAGCAGCCAAGGATCGCTAGCCAAAAACATTCAGTACTTC.

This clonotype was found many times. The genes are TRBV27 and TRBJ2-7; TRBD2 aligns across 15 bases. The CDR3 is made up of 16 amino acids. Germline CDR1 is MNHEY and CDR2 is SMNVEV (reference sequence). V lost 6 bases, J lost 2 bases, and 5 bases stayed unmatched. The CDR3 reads CASRRGTSGGPYEQYF. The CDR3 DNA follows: TGTGCCAGCAGGCGAGGGACTAGCGGGGGGCCCTACGAGCAGTACTTC.

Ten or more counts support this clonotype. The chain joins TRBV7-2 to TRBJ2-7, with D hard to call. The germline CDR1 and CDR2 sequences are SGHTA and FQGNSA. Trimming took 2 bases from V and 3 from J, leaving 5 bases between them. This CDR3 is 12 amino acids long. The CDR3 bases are TGTGCCAGCAGCTTATCCTTCTACGAGCAGTACTTC. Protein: CASSLSFYEQYF. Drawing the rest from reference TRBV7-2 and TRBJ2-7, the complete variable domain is GAGVSQSPSNKVTEKGKDVELRCDPISGHTALYWYRQSLGQGLEFLIYFQGNSAPDKSGLPSDRFSAERTGGSVSTLTIQRTQQEDSAVYLCASSLSFYEQYFGPGTRLTVT.

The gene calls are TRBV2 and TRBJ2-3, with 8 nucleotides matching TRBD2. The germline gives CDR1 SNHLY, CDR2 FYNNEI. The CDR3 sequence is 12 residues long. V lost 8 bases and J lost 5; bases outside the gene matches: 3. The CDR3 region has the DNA TGTGCCAGCGTCCTAGCGGGAGATACGCAGTATTTT. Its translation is CASVLAGDTQYF. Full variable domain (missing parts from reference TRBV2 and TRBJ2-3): EPEVTQTPSHQVTQMGQEVILRCVPISNHLYFYWYRQILGQKVEFLVSFYNNEISEKSEIFDDQFSVERPDGSNFTLKIRSTKLEDSAMYFCASVLAGDTQYFGPGTRLTVL.

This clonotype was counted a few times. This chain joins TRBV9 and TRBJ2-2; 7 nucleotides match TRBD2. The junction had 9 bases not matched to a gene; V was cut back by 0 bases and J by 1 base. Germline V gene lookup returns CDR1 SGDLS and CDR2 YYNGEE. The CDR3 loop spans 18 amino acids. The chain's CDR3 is CASSVATRTRQNTGELFF. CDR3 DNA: TGTGCCAGCAGCGTAGCTACACGGACTAGACAGAACACCGGGGAGCTGTTTTTT.

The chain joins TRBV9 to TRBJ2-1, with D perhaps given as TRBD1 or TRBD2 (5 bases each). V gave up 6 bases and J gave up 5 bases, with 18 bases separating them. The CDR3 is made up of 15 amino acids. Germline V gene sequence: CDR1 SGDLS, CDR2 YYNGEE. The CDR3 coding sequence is TGTGCCAGCACCACTAGGGGCGAAGTCAACAATGAGCAGTTCTTC. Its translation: CASTTRGEVNNEQFF. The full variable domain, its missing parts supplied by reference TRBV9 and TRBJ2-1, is DSGVTQTPKHLITATGQRVTLRCSPRSGDLSVYWYQQSLDQGLQFLIQYYNGEERAKGNILERFSAQQFPDLHSELNLSSLELGDSALYFCASTTRGEVNNEQFFGPGTRLTVL.

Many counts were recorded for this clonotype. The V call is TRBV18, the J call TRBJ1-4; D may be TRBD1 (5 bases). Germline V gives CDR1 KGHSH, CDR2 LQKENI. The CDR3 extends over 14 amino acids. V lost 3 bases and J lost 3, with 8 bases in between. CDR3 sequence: CASSPDRANEKLFF. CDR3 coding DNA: TGTGCCAGCTCACCCGACAGAGCTAATGAAAAACTGTTTTTT.

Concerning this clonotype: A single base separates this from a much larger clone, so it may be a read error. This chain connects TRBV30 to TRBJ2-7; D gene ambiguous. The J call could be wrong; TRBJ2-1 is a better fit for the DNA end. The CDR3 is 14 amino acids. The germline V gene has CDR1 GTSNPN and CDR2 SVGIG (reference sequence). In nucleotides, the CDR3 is TGTGCCTGGAGTGTAGCTCCCCTATCCTACGAGCAGTTCTTC. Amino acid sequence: CAWSVAPLSYEQFF.

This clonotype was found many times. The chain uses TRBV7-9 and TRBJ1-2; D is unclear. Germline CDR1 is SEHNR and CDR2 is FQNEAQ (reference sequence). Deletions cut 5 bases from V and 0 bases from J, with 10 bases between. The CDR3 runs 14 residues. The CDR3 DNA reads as TGTGCCAGCAGCCAAGACGAGGCTAACTATGGCTACACCTTC. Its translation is CASSQDEANYGYTF.